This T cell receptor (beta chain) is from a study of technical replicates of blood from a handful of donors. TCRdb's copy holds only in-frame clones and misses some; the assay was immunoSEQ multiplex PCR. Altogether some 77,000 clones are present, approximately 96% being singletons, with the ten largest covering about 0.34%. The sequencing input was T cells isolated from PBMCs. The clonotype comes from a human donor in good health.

This chain's CDR3 is CASRLAGAYNEQFF. The CDR3 bases are TGTGCCAGCCGACTAGCGGGAGCCTACAATGAGCAGTTCTTC. This sequence joins TRBV28 and TRBJ2-1, with 12 positions matching TRBD2. Germline V gene data show CDR1 as MDHEN and CDR2 as SYDVKM. After removal of 8 bases from V and 2 bases from J, the junction contained 1 base not matched to a gene. The CDR3 totals 14 residues.